These 27 T cell receptor beta chains were all obtained from the same sample, sequenced in a study of cytomegalovirus exposure and HLA in healthy donors. Vbeta (60) and Jbeta (13) primers were used in the PCR. Sequencing used immunoSEQ multiplex PCR; TCRdb keeps in-frame clones, though not all of them. The sample consists of 310,000 or so clones, around 90% of them appearing once. Input material: PBMCs. The origin of the receptors is a woman younger than 30 in good health and CMV-seronegative.

The chain is built from TRBV5-1 and TRBJ2-7, with TRBD1 matching 9 bases. The CDR3 runs to 16 residues. The germline V gene has CDR1 SGHRS and CDR2 YFSETQ. V lost 3 bases and J lost 3; bases outside the gene matches: 10. DNA of the CDR3: TGCGCCAGCAGCTGGGGGGACAGGGACTATAACTACGAGCAGTACTTC. Translated: CASSWGDRDYNYEQYF.

J is TRBJ2-2 and V is TRBV19; D might be TRBD1 (5 bases). The V end was cut by 1 base, the J end by 1 base, with 10 bases between. CDR3 length: 16 residues. Germline CDR1 reads LNHDA; CDR2 reads SQIVND (reference sequence). CDR3 nucleotide sequence: TGTGCCAGTAGTATAGTGGGGCAGGGGAACACCGGGGAGCTGTTTTTT. Translated: CASSIVGQGNTGELFF.

This clone occurred a few times. This chain connects TRBV7-3 to TRBJ2-2; perhaps TRBD1 as D (6 bases). Germline V gives CDR1 SGHTA, CDR2 FQGTGA. V was clipped by 5 bases and J by 8 bases, with 9 bases between them. This CDR3 is built from 12 residues. This CDR3 reads CASSQTGGELFF. The DNA of the CDR3 is TGTGCCAGCAGCCAAACAGGGGGGGAGCTGTTTTTT. The full variable domain, its missing parts supplied by reference TRBV7-3 and TRBJ2-2, is GAGVSQTPSNKVTEKGKYVELRCDPISGHTALYWYRQSLGQGPEFLIYFQGTGAADDSGLPNDRFFAVRPEGSVSTLKIQRTERGDSAVYLCASSQTGGELFFGEGSRLTVL.

The chain links TRBV7-2 to TRBJ2-1, with D unclear. V was shortened by 2 bases and J by 4 bases, with 9 bases between the two germline ends. Looked up from germline, CDR1 is SGHTA and CDR2 is FQGNSA. The CDR3 length is 14 residues. CDR3 sequence reads: CASSLMASYNEQFF. CDR3 DNA: TGTGCCAGCAGCTTAATGGCATCGTACAATGAGCAGTTCTTC.

The V and J genes are TRBV4-1 and TRBJ1-2; D may be TRBD1 (5 bases). This CDR3 is built from 15 residues. The V gene lost 4 bases and the J gene lost 5 bases, with 17 bases spanning the gap. CDR1 and CDR2 from the germline V gene are MGHRA and YSYEKL. The CDR3 is CASSPRQRLTYGYTF. CDR3 nucleotide sequence: TGCGCCAGCAGCCCAAGACAGCGACTGACTTATGGCTACACCTTC.

The chain couples TRBV28 to TRBJ1-2, with a possible D match to TRBD1 (6 bases). V was trimmed by 4 bases and J by 6 bases, leaving 21 bases between them. The germline V gene has CDR1 MDHEN and CDR2 SYDVKM. CDR3 length: 16 residues. CDR3 nucleotides: TGTGCCAGCAGTTACACTTTACAGGGAATTAAGAATGGCTACACCTTC. Translation: CASSYTLQGIKNGYTF.

Here the CDR3 reads CAWSEGVIGSYQETQYF. The CDR3 DNA follows: TGTGCCTGGAGTGAGGGGGTAATAGGCAGCTACCAAGAGACCCAGTACTTC. This rearrangement joins TRBV30 to TRBJ2-5; D may be TRBD1 (6 bases). Per the germline V gene, CDR1 is GTSNPN and CDR2 is SVGIG (reference sequence). V was pared by 1 base and J by 0 bases, with 18 bases between. CDR3 length: 17 amino acids.

The V and J genes are TRBV6-5 and TRBJ1-1, with D maybe TRBD1 (6 bases). With 5 bases removed from V and 4 bases from J, the gap between germline ends came to 11 bases. Germline CDR1 reads MNHEY; CDR2 reads SVGAGI. CDR3 length: 13 amino acids. DNA for the CDR3: TGTGCCAGCAGTCGTTCCAGGGGCACTGAAGCTTTCTTT. Amino acids: CASSRSRGTEAFF.

CDR3 loop: CASRGQMNTGELFF. The CDR3, as DNA: TGTGCCAGCAGGGGACAGATGAACACCGGGGAGCTGTTTTTT. The V and J genes are TRBV2 and TRBJ2-2; 7 bases line up with TRBD1. CDR3 length: 14 amino acids. Germline V CDR1 and CDR2: SNHLY, FYNNEI. J gave up 1 base and V 6 bases, and 2 bases lay outside the gene matches.

The gene calls are TRBV5-4 and TRBJ2-2; 10 bases agree with TRBD2. CDR1 is SGHNT and CDR2 is YYREEE in the germline V gene (reference sequence). This CDR3 comprises 16 residues. The ends lost 3 bases at V and 1 base at J; junction bases unmatched: 3. This CDR3 is CASSSLAGGNTGELFF. For the CDR3, the DNA is TGTGCCAGCAGCTCCTTAGCGGGGGGGAACACCGGGGAGCTGTTTTTT.

This clone turned up a few times. The chain recombines TRBV7-2 with TRBJ2-3; D possibly corresponds to TRBD2 (6 bases). V dropped 2 bases and J dropped 2 bases, with 14 bases sitting between them. The CDR3 is made up of 16 amino acids. Germline V lookup: CDR1 SGHTA, CDR2 FQGNSA. CDR3: CASSLYSGRSTDTQYF. As DNA, the CDR3 is TGTGCCAGCAGCTTATATAGCGGTCGTTCCACAGATACGCAGTATTTT. The whole variable domain, filled in from reference TRBV7-2 and TRBJ2-3, reads GAGVSQSPSNKVTEKGKDVELRCDPISGHTALYWYRQSLGQGLEFLIYFQGNSAPDKSGLPSDRFSAERTGGSVSTLTIQRTQQEDSAVYLCASSLYSGRSTDTQYFGPGTRLTVL.

This chain uses TRBV14 with TRBJ2-7; TRBD2 matches 9 bases. In germline, CDR1 is SGHDN, CDR2 FVKESK. Trimming at V came to 11 bases and at J to 4 bases, leaving 15 bases not matched to a gene. This CDR3 region has 15 residues. The CDR3 region has the DNA TGTGCCTCGTTGAGGACGGCGGGGGGGGCGTACGAGCAGTACTTC. This sequence encodes CASLRTAGGAYEQYF.

V usage is TRBV11-3 and J usage is TRBJ1-1; no definite D call. CDR3 length: 20 amino acids. Germline V CDR1 and CDR2: SGHNT, YENEEA. Between the trimmed V and J ends, which lost 5 bases and 1 base, there was a span of 29 bases. CDR3: CASSPWANPPVARGNTEAFF. The CDR3 DNA is TGTGCCAGCAGCCCCTGGGCCAACCCGCCCGTCGCTCGGGGGAACACTGAAGCTTTCTTT.

The rearrangement links TRBV7-8 to TRBJ1-1; the D gene is possibly TRBD1 (5 bases). Trimming took 4 bases from V and 1 from J, leaving 10 bases between them. There are 14 residues in the CDR3. Germline-derived CDR1 and CDR2 are SGHVS and FQNEAQ. In DNA form, the CDR3 reads TGTGCCAGCAGCTCGTTTCAGGGGAACACTGAAGCTTTCTTT. This gives the protein CASSSFQGNTEAFF.

The chain is built from TRBV11-1 and TRBJ2-3; D is perhaps TRBD2 (6 bases). Trimming shortened V by 4 bases and J by 4 bases, and 12 bases separated the two germline ends. The CDR3 loop spans 14 amino acids. Germline CDR1 SGHAT, CDR2 FQDESV (reference sequence). CDR3 sequence reads: CASSSGLQSDTQYF. CDR3 coding DNA: TGTGCCAGCAGCTCGGGACTCCAATCAGATACGCAGTATTTT.

This chain joins TRBV2 and TRBJ2-5, with D unresolved. The end of the DNA aligns better with TRBJ2-7, so the J call may be wrong. The CDR3 has 10 residues. The germline CDR1 and CDR2 sequences are SNHLY and FYNNEI. For the CDR3, the DNA is TGTGCCAGCGTCTTATACGAGCAGTACTTC. Encoded protein: CASVLYEQYF.

The chain links TRBV7-3 to TRBJ2-7; TRBD2 agrees at 7 bases. V gave up 2 bases and J gave up 3 bases; unmatched junction bases: 1. The CDR3 is made up of 13 amino acids. CDR1 SGHTA and CDR2 FQGTGA come from the germline V gene. CDR3: CASSLGGGYEQYF. CDR3 sequence (DNA): TGTGCCAGCAGCTTAGGGGGGGGCTACGAGCAGTACTTC.

The chain uses TRBV13 and TRBJ2-7, with 11 nucleotides matching TRBD1. CDR3 length: 15 amino acids. The J segment lost 3 bases and the V segment lost 5 bases, leaving 6 bases of the junction unmatched. Germline lookup yields CDR1 PRHDT and CDR2 FYEKMQ (reference sequence). The CDR3 bases are TGTGCCAGCAGCGTCCCGGGACAGGGGGTCTACGAGCAGTACTTC. It encodes CASSVPGQGVYEQYF.

This chain links TRBV27 with TRBJ1-1; 10 bases map to TRBD1. Trimming removed 6 bases from V and 2 bases from J; junction bases left unmatched: 12. CDR1 MNHEY and CDR2 SMNVEV come from the germline V gene (reference sequence). The CDR3 extends over 17 amino acids. Written as DNA, the CDR3 is TGTGCCAGCAGACCCGACAGGGGGCAAATCCTAAACACTGAAGCTTTCTTT. This encodes CASRPDRGQILNTEAFF.

V usage is TRBV5-1 and J usage is TRBJ2-6, with D maybe TRBD1 (5 bases). The V end lost 5 bases, the J end lost 1 base, and 10 bases lay between the germline ends. CDR1 SGHRS and CDR2 YFSETQ come from the germline V gene. CDR3 size: 15 residues. CDR3 sequence reads: CASREGVSGANVLTF. The CDR3, as DNA: TGCGCCAGCAGGGAAGGGGTTTCTGGGGCCAACGTCCTGACTTTC.

The chain carries TRBV18 and TRBJ1-2, with D maybe TRBD1 (6 bases). This CDR3 contains 12 residues. Trimming took off 3 bases at V and 8 bases at J, with 10 bases between the two ends. The germline V gene encodes CDR1 KGHSH and CDR2 LQKENI. The CDR3 protein is CASSPLQGGYTF. In nucleotides, the CDR3 is TGTGCCAGCTCACCCCTACAGGGAGGCTACACCTTC.

Only one count was recorded for this clone. The V and J genes are TRBV12-5 and TRBJ1-6; tentative D call: TRBD1 (6 bases). Germline values: CDR1 LGHNT, CDR2 FRNRAP. V lost 1 base and J lost 10, with 11 bases in between. The CDR3 extends over 14 amino acids. The CDR3 region is CASGLGQVGSPLHF. The CDR3 nucleotides are TGTGCTAGTGGTTTGGGACAGGTTGGGTCACCCCTCCACTTT.

The V and J genes are TRBV2 and TRBJ2-7; 9 bases are shared with TRBD1. With V trimmed by 6 bases and J by 4 bases, 4 bases remained unmatched. The CDR3 spans 13 residues. Germline V gene data show CDR1 as SNHLY and CDR2 as FYNNEI. CDR3 nucleotide sequence: TGTGCCAGCAGAACAGGGGGCGATTACGAGCAGTACTTC. This translates into CASRTGGDYEQYF. Based on the CDR3 plus reference TRBV2 and TRBJ2-7, the full variable domain is EPEVTQTPSHQVTQMGQEVILRCVPISNHLYFYWYRQILGQKVEFLVSFYNNEISEKSEIFDDQFSVERPDGSNFTLKIRSTKLEDSAMYFCASRTGGDYEQYFGPGTRLTVT.

The chain joins TRBV5-1 to TRBJ2-3, with D possibly TRBD1 on 6 matching bases. This CDR3 contains 15 residues. Trimming removed 4 bases from V and 0 bases from J, with 12 bases in between. CDR1 and CDR2 from the germline V gene are SGHRS and YFSETQ. The CDR3 spells CASSAWDTSTDTQYF. In DNA, the CDR3 is TGCGCCAGCAGCGCATGGGACACCAGCACAGATACGCAGTATTTT.

The gene calls are TRBV9 and TRBJ2-2, with D perhaps matching TRBD1 (5 bases). CDR3 length: 13 residues. Germline CDR1 and CDR2: SGDLS and YYNGEE. V lost 1 base, J lost 8 bases, and 9 bases lay in between. CDR3 loop: CASSVLPGGELFF. The CDR3 region has the DNA TGTGCCAGCAGCGTACTCCCAGGGGGGGAGCTGTTTTTT.

The CDR3 region has the DNA TGTGCCAGCAGTGCAGTAGGGGGCTCAACTGAAGCTTTCTTT. Translated, it gives CASSAVGGSTEAFF. The chain is built from TRBV25-1 and TRBJ1-1, with TRBD1 identical over 7 bases. With V trimmed by 4 bases and J by 5 bases, 7 bases remained unmatched. The length of the CDR3 is 14 residues. From germline, CDR1 is MGHDK and CDR2 SYGVNS.

This chain links TRBV28 with TRBJ1-1; TRBD1 might be the D (6 bases). Germline lookup yields CDR1 MDHEN and CDR2 SYDVKM. V was pared by 7 bases and J by 2 bases, with 11 bases between. The length of the CDR3 is 13 residues. Written as DNA, the CDR3 is TGTGCCAGCAAAACAGGGCCAAACACTGAAGCTTTCTTT. Translating gives CASKTGPNTEAFF.